This T cell receptor (beta chain) appears in the sequencing data of a study of shared clonotypes between healthy human individuals. This CDR3 has 14 amino acids. V was cut by 5 bases and J by 5 bases, with 15 bases left in between. Germline V lookup: CDR1 SGHVS, CDR2 FNYEAQ. Study-level findings and limits: The rarefaction results pointed to incomplete sorted-subset sequencing despite large depth.

Several immunoSEQ 96-well plates shared each subset's DNA, each plate a replicate. Method: immunoSEQ multiplex PCR; TCRdb's copy keeps in-frame clones and lacks some. The sample lists around 2,000,000 clones; around 96% were seen once. Comment on this clone: The antigen is not known.

CD45RO-negative, CCR7-selected cells formed the naive CD8 fraction, which excluded terminally differentiated effector memory CD45RA+ cells. The donors were all Caucasian adults (living in Nashville, Tennessee). Source material: naive CD8+ T cells sorted from blood. The TCR comes from a man in his late teens or twenties in good health. The J gene is TRBJ2-5, the V gene TRBV7-6, with D perhaps TRBD1 or TRBD2 (5 bases each). The DNA of the CDR3 is TGTGCCAGCAGCCCCGGGACCCGCGGGGAGACCCAGTACTTC. Amino acid sequence: CASSPGTRGETQYF.